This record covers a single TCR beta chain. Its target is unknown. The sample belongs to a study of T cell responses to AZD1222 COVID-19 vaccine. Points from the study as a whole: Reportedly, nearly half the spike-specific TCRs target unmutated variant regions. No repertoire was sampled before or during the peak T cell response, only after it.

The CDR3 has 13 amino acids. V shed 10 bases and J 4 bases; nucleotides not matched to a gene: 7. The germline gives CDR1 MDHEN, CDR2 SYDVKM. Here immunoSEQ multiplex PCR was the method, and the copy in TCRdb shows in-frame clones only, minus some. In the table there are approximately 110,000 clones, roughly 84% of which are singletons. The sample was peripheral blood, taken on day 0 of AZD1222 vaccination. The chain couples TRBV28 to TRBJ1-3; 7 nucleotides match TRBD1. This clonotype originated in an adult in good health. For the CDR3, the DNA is TGTGCCACCCAGGGGGGGGCGGGAAACACCATATATTTT. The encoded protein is CATQGGAGNTIYF.